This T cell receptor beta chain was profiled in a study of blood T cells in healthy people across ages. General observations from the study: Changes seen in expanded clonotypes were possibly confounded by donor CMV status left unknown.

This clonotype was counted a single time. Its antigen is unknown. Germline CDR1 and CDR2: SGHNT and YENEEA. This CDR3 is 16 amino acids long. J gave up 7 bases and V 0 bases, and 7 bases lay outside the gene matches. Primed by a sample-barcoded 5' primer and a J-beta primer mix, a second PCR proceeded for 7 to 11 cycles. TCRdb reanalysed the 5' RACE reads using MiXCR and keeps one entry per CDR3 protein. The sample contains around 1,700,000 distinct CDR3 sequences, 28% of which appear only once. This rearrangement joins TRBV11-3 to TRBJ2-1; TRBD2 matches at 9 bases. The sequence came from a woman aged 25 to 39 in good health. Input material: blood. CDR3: CASSLDGGRAQNEQFF. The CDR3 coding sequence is TGTGCCAGCAGCTTAGACGGCGGGAGGGCCCAAAATGAGCAGTTCTTC.